This T cell receptor (beta chain) is from a study of T cell changes during pregnancy in multiple sclerosis. Assay: immunoSEQ multiplex PCR; the TCRdb copy retains only in-frame clones and omits some. The table records 25,000 to 35,000 clones, 75% to 90% of them present only once. The TCR was taken from a female donor with multiple sclerosis, enrolled in a pregnancy study. The sample was CD4+ T cells from peripheral blood mononuclear cells, taken in the second trimester of pregnancy.

The CDR3 sequence is CASSRQGGSDTEAFF. Written as DNA, the CDR3 is TGTGCCAGCAGTCGACAGGGGGGGTCGGACACTGAAGCTTTCTTT. This sequence joins TRBV28 and TRBJ1-1, with 9 bases that match TRBD1. CDR3 length: 15 residues. Germline V gene sequence: CDR1 MDHEN, CDR2 SYDVKM. V shed 5 bases, J shed 3 bases, and the junction held 7 bases outside the gene matches.